This T cell receptor (beta chain) was sequenced for a study of blood T cell repertoires in COVID-19. Clinical histories supplied by participants themselves formed the basis of cohort assignment. Study processing details: Scientists estimated how many nucleated cells there were by amplifying reference gene primers. Sequencing used immunoSEQ multiplex PCR; TCRdb keeps in-frame clones, though not all of them. The V and J calls and the clone size are those of that table, but D and trimming were determined from the DNA. The sample has some 210,000 clones, 81% seen once; the top ten hold approximately 9%. The germline V gene encodes CDR1 SGHRS and CDR2 YFSETQ. This CDR3 is built from 13 residues. The V end lost 5 bases, the J end lost 4 bases, and 12 bases lay between the germline ends.

The clonotype was recovered from a woman between 50 and 59 years old with acute COVID-19. The source material was PBMCs or T cells enriched from blood (not recorded which). The genes are TRBV5-1 and TRBJ2-5; TRBD1 is a possible D gene (5 bases). CDR3 sequence (DNA): TGCGCCAGCAGTTCTTGGCAGGGAGAGACCCAGTACTTC. Its protein is CASSSWQGETQYF.